The 13 T cell receptor beta chains reported below all come from one sample, sequenced in a study of Graves' ophthalmopathy and Graves' hyperthyroidism (dated by TCRdb to 2016 to 2019). For sequencing, an Illumina HiSeq 2000 was employed. For repertoire sequencing, TCR beta CDR3 regions were amplified from RNA transcripts. The first round of RT-PCR was done with HTBI primers and the Qiagen OneStep RT-PCR kit, and was followed by a second round of multiplex PCR, then size selection and purification. TCRdb cleaned the public reads at Q25 with fastp, built clones with MiXCR and kept in-frame beta chains. Rows matching on CDR3 protein sequence are summarized as one entry with the most common DNA and genes. The sample table holds roughly 610,000 distinct CDR3 sequences, of which about a fifth were seen once. Approximately 6.5% of the sample lies in the top ten. Sequenced input: peripheral blood. These receptors were collected from a young woman with stable Graves' hyperthyroidism. Some clones in this sample may be carry-over from other donors' samples. Donor details come from another sample of the same person, matched by shared clones.

This clonotype was recorded many times. The V and J genes are TRBV6-1 and TRBJ2-7; D possibly corresponds to TRBD2 (7 bases). Germline V gene lookup returns CDR1 MNHNS and CDR2 SASEGT. Trimming stripped 7 bases from V and 6 bases from J, with 13 bases between. There are 12 residues in the CDR3. CDR3 coding DNA: TGTGCCAGCATCGGGGGGCTCGTCGAGCAGTACTTC. Translated, it gives CASIGGLVEQYF.

The chain carries TRBV24-1 and TRBJ2-5, with TRBD1 matching over 12 bases. The CDR3 consists of 17 residues. V gave up 5 bases and J gave up 5 bases; unmatched junction bases: 11. Germline CDR1 reads KGHDR; CDR2 reads SFDVKD. CDR3 coding DNA: TGTGCCACCAGTGTAGGGACAGGGGGCATCTTAGGTGAGACCCAGTACTTC. Its translation is CATSVGTGGILGETQYF.

This clonotype was found many times. Written as DNA, the CDR3 is TGTGCCAGCAGGACAGGGGGAGGATCCGAGCAGTACTTC. This gives the protein CASRTGGGSEQYF. The chain joins TRBV12-3 or TRBV12-4 to TRBJ2-7; 9 nucleotides match TRBD1. This CDR3 is built from 13 residues. After removal of 6 bases from V and 6 bases from J, the junction contained 6 bases not matched to a gene.

J is TRBJ1-5 and V is TRBV12-3 or TRBV12-4; TRBD1 agrees at 7 bases. Trimming cost V 5 bases and J 7 bases; bases outside gene matches: 11. CDR3 length: 15 residues. The CDR3 DNA follows: TGTGCCAGCAGTCCACTGACAGGGCCCAGCCAGCCCCAGCATTTT. This gives the protein CASSPLTGPSQPQHF.

This clonotype was recorded many times. V gene TRBV20-1 combines with J gene TRBJ2-7; TRBD2 matches at 9 bases. The CDR3 sequence is 13 residues long. In germline, CDR1 is DFQATT, CDR2 SNEGSKA (reference sequence). Trimming at V came to 7 bases and at J to 2 bases, leaving 6 bases not matched to a gene. The CDR3 nucleotides are TGCAGTGGTGAGGCGGGAGGGCCCTACGAGCAGTACTTC. This codes for CSGEAGGPYEQYF.

This clonotype was observed at least ten times. A junction boundary mismatches the germline segment, possibly from a read error. The chain uses TRBV20-1 and TRBJ1-1; a possible D gene is TRBD1 (5 bases). CDR3 length: 14 residues. Per germline, CDR1 DFQATT and CDR2 SNEGSKA (reference sequence). CDR3 residues: CSATKENRGTEASF. CDR3 sequence (DNA): TGCAGTGCTACAAAGGAAAACCGGGGGACTGAAGCTTCCTTT.

This clonotype was detected a few times. The rearrangement uses TRBV5-4 and TRBJ1-3; 8 nucleotides match TRBD1. With V trimmed by 1 base and J by 0 bases, 6 bases remained unmatched. From germline, CDR1 is SGHNT and CDR2 YYREEE (reference sequence). The CDR3 runs 17 residues. CDR3 amino acids: CASSLWTGFNSGNTIYF. Written as DNA, the CDR3 is TGTGCCAGCAGCTTGTGGACAGGGTTCAACTCTGGAAACACCATATATTTT.

Turning to this clonotype: A read error is possible here, since a much larger clone lies one base away. The chain couples TRBV3-1 to TRBJ2-2, with no clear D. CDR1 is LGHDT and CDR2 is YNNKEL in the germline V gene (reference sequence). Deletions cut 3 bases from V and 0 bases from J, with 2 bases between. The CDR3 loop spans 13 amino acids. The CDR3 bases are TGTGCCAGCAGCCAGACGAACACCGGGGAGCTGTTTTTT. It codes for CASSQTNTGELFF.

This clonotype was found a few times. The rearrangement uses TRBV6-5 and TRBJ1-1; 8 bases align to TRBD1. The germline gives CDR1 MNHEY, CDR2 SVGAGI. The CDR3 runs 15 residues. Trimming at V came to 0 bases and at J to 5 bases, leaving 5 bases not matched to a gene. CDR3 bases: TGTGCCAGCAGTTACTCATGGACAGGGAGGACTGAAGCTTTCTTT. Translation gives CASSYSWTGRTEAFF.

This clonotype showed up just a few times. The CDR3 region has the DNA TGTGCCAGCAGTTCCCAAGGCCCTAGGGCGGGAGCGTTCTACGAGCAGTACTTC. Its protein is CASSSQGPRAGAFYEQYF. This chain links TRBV12-3 or TRBV12-4 with TRBJ2-7, with 7 positions matching TRBD2. This CDR3 has 18 residues. The V segment lost 4 bases and the J segment 3 bases; nucleotides outside the gene matches: 18.

The chain carries TRBV6-2 or TRBV6-3 and TRBJ1-6; TRBD1 aligns across 8 bases. With 5 bases clipped from V and 7 bases from J, the junction kept 7 bases outside the gene matches. This CDR3 comprises 15 residues. Germline CDR1 and CDR2: MNHEY and SVGEGT. The CDR3 coding sequence is TGTGCCAGCAGTCCCCGGACAGGGCGGAATTCACCCCTCCACTTT. Translation gives CASSPRTGRNSPLHF.

This clonotype came up many times. The chain uses TRBV5-6 and TRBJ1-2, with a tentative D call TRBD1 (6 bases). The CDR3 runs 16 residues. The V end was cut by 6 bases, the J end by 4 bases, with 22 bases between. The germline CDR1 and CDR2 sequences are SGHDT and YYEEEE. CDR3 sequence reads: CASTTQDNRVRYGYTF. In nucleotides, the CDR3 is TGTGCCAGCACCACCCAGGATAACAGGGTTCGCTATGGCTACACCTTC.

This clonotype was detected ten times or more. V gene TRBV6-1 combines with J gene TRBJ1-2, with D unresolved. Trimming left V 1 base short and J 4 bases short, with 7 bases between. The CDR3 has 13 amino acids. Germline loops: CDR1 MNHNS, CDR2 SASEGT. The CDR3 loop reads CASSEGQFYGYTF. The CDR3 nucleotides read TGTGCCAGCAGTGAAGGGCAGTTCTATGGCTACACCTTC.